These T cell receptor beta chains were read from a single sample in a study of T cells expressing NK-cell markers. With the 5' RACE reads reprocessed, TCRdb shows one record per CDR3 protein and no DNA. This sample's table reports about half a million distinct CDR3 sequences. Material for sequencing was blood T cells: a sorted CD56 or NKG2C T cell subset, CD4+ or CD8+ T cells, or bulk PBMC T cells (not recorded which). The source is a woman in her 50s in good health. CDR3s include the opening cysteine and the closing phenylalanine or tryptophan.

j_gene | v_gene | CDR3aa
TRBJ1-2 | TRBV12-3/TRBV12-4 | CASSRTGGAGYTF
TRBJ2-5 | TRBV20-1 | CSPWRSVQETQYF
TRBJ1-1 | TRBV4-1 | CASSQGPVTKNTEAFF
TRBJ1-5 | TRBV5-1 | CASSLSGMDNQPQHF
TRBJ2-1 | TRBV5-5 | CASSFLFPGGPYEQFF
TRBJ2-3 | TRBV10-3 | CAISESGRGSTDTQYF
TRBJ1-5 | TRBV24-1 | CATSDSRGTGAGEPQHF
TRBJ1-2 | TRBV30 | CAWSLGVGGYTF
TRBJ2-1 | TRBV4-1 | CASSTRQGTSHNEQFF
TRBJ1-3 | TRBV2 | CASRGQLLGNTIYF
TRBJ2-1 | TRBV24-1 | CATSARGRGSYNEQFF
TRBJ1-1 | TRBV12-3/TRBV12-4 | CASSAGPAYTEAFF
TRBJ2-7 | TRBV12-3/TRBV12-4 | CASSLSLFYRNEQYF
TRBJ2-5 | TRBV24-1 | CATSGGREETQYF
TRBJ1-1 | TRBV4-1 | CASSPPGGVAFF
TRBJ2-1 | TRBV30 | CAWSAGGPITYNEQFF
TRBJ2-1 | TRBV11-3 | CASDSGYNEQFF
TRBJ1-2 | TRBV6-5 | CASSYLFGGGIYGYTF
TRBJ1-5 | TRBV25-1 | CASSPAGGLGQPQHF
TRBJ2-2 | TRBV7-6 | CASSSGVTGTGELFF
TRBJ2-1 | TRBV4-1 | CASSQDTSGIAAVYNEQFF
TRBJ2-1 | TRBV18 | CASSSETGGTYNEQFF
TRBJ2-3 | TRBV12-3/TRBV12-4 | CASSFTSGGLSDTQYF
TRBJ2-2 | TRBV4-2 | CASSQATGELFF
TRBJ2-1 | TRBV29-1 | CSVGRTQHYNEQFF
TRBJ1-2 | TRBV15 | CATSRGRTYGYTF
TRBJ2-1 | TRBV20-1 | CSARVLSGLALHNEQFF
TRBJ1-1 | TRBV5-1 | CASSLVVARDTEAFF
TRBJ2-3 | TRBV28 | CASSAGLDTQYF
TRBJ2-1 | TRBV9 | CASSVERVDEQFF
TRBJ2-3 | TRBV5-1 | CASSFGTSGRAVGDTQYF
TRBJ1-2 | TRBV20-1 | CSAREWQNYGYTF
TRBJ2-1 | TRBV27 | CASLLTSHGSYNEQFF
TRBJ2-2 | TRBV12-3/TRBV12-4 | CASSPQNTIGTGELFF
TRBJ1-1 | TRBV4-2 | CASSQGPGTQNTEAFF
TRBJ2-3 | TRBV5-5 | CASSYQIGDTQYF
TRBJ1-1 | TRBV3-1 | CATRSGGTQAFF
TRBJ1-5 | TRBV20-1 | CSARAQGQGGNQPQHF